This T cell receptor beta chain was recovered during a study of OX40 agonist ivuxolimab in advanced cancers. For the study at large: The patients' treatment was ivuxolimab, an agonistic anti-OX40 (CD134) antibody.

The study, taken as a whole, reports: Some patients without response likewise showed low normalized clonal expansion.

Germline V lookup: CDR1 SNHLY, CDR2 FYNNEI. V lost 4 bases, J lost 0 bases, and 6 bases lay in between. This CDR3 has 14 amino acids. As for this clone: Its antigen is not known.

This table comes from immunoSEQ multiplex PCR, and its TCRdb copy is limited to in-frame clones, with some not included. In the table there are 19,000 or so clones, less than 90% of which are singletons. V is TRBV2 and J is TRBJ1-4; D uncertain. This sequence was found in an adult with an advanced solid tumor such as melanoma, head and neck, liver or kidney cancer. Sample: CD4+ or CD8+ T cells sorted from blood, taken in a trial of the OX40 agonist ivuxolimab. CDR3 sequence: CASSVLATNEKLFF. In DNA, the CDR3 is TGTGCCAGCAGTGTACTTGCAACTAATGAAAAACTGTTTTTT.